This T cell receptor (beta chain) was documented in a study of T-cell memory formation after mild COVID-19. A single record per CDR3 protein comes from TCRdb applying MiXCR to the 5' RACE reads. The repertoire holds about 200,000 distinct CDR3 sequences, 9.5% to 10% seen once, with around 3.3% in the top ten. The clonotype was recovered from a man younger than 30 who had mild COVID-19 (a few samples of this study predate the infection). Cell type and time point are not known. The sample consisted of PBMCs or a T cell subset sorted from them (not recorded which).

The CDR3 DNA follows: TGTGCCAGCAGTTTGTATCGGAAAGCGAACAATGAGCAGTTCTTC. It is translated as CASSLYRKANNEQFF. V gene TRBV12-3 or TRBV12-4 combines with J gene TRBJ2-1, with D unclear. V dropped 3 bases and J dropped 5 bases, with 14 bases sitting between them. This CDR3 spans 15 amino acids.